The rows below give T cell receptor beta chains drawn from one sample of a study of tumor-infiltrating lymphocytes in oesophageal squamous cell carcinoma. TCRdb re-called the PCR reads with MiXCR, one entry per CDR3 protein. The repertoire has 20,000 to 25,000 distinct CDR3 sequences, roughly 40% of them found once; the top ten carry 20% to 25%. Sequencing used esophageal tumor tissue. The receptor set was obtained from a male donor with esophageal squamous cell carcinoma. Both conserved end residues are part of each CDR3. The D gene is left open where the match is weak. The size entry is marked missing in some rows and otherwise reads once, few, many or a size class.

J	size	D	V	DNA	CDR3
TRBJ2-7	NA	NA	TRBV7-6	TGTGCTAGCAGCTTAGATACGGGGTACGAGCAGTACTTC	CASSLDTGYEQYF
TRBJ2-3	NA	NA	TRBV11-2	TGTGCCAGCAGCACCCAGTCTGCAGATACGCGGTATTTT	CASSTQSADTRYF
TRBJ2-6	NA	NA	TRBV13	NA	CASSHGTPRLWLHLRF
TRBJ2-1	many	NA	TRBV24-1	TGTGCCACCTCAGAGGCCTACAATGAGCAGTTCTTC	CATSEAYNEQFF
TRBJ2-1	medium-sized	TRBD1	TRBV28	TGTGCCAGCAGTTCCTATCCGGGACAGGGGTCCTACAATGAGCAGTTCTTC	CASSSYPGQGSYNEQFF
TRBJ1-1	NA	TRBD1	TRBV24-1	TGTGCCACCAGTGACACCGGGACAGGAGGTACTGAAGCTTTCTTT	CATSDTGTGGTEAFF
TRBJ2-5	NA	TRBD1	TRBV7-2	TGTGCCAGCAGCCGGGACCCGGACAGGGGGATAGATACGCAGTACTTC	CASSRDPDRGIDTQYF
TRBJ2-1	few	NA	TRBV6-2/TRBV6-3	TGTGCCAGCAGTTCCTCTGGGGAGGGGGGCTCCTACAATGAGCAGTTCTTC	CASSSSGEGGSYNEQFF
TRBJ2-5	NA	NA	TRBV12-3/TRBV12-4	TGTGCCAGCAGTTTCGGTGTCGGGGAGACCCAGTACTTC	CASSFGVGETQYF
TRBJ2-7	many	TRBD2	TRBV5-1	TGCGCCAGCAGCTTGACCGCTAGCGGCCCCTACGAGCAGTACTTC	CASSLTASGPYEQYF
TRBJ2-1	many	TRBD2	TRBV11-2	TGTGCCAGCAGCGTTTCGAGCGGGGGGCCTATCTCCTACAATGAGCAGTTCTTC	CASSVSSGGPISYNEQFF
TRBJ2-1	few	TRBD2	TRBV7-2	TGTGCCAGCAGCAGGTACGGGAGGTCTTACAATGAGCAGTTCTTC	CASSRYGRSYNEQFF
TRBJ2-7	NA	TRBD1	TRBV7-2	TGTGCCAGCAGCTTATGGTCAGGGGGAACCTACGAGCAGTACTTC	CASSLWSGGTYEQYF
TRBJ2-1	NA	TRBD2	TRBV2	TGTGCCAGCAGGAGGCGGGAGGGCCTCAATGAGCAGTTCTTC	CASRRREGLNEQFF
TRBJ2-7	NA	TRBD2	TRBV7-6	TGTGCCAGCAGCCCCGGACTAGCGGGGGCGCCTTACGAGCAGTACTTC	CASSPGLAGAPYEQYF
TRBJ2-7	many	NA	TRBV5-1	TGCGCCAGCAGCTTGGATGGCGGATCGAGCTCCTACGAGCAGTACTTC	CASSLDGGSSSYEQYF
TRBJ2-7	many	NA	TRBV6-1	TGTGCCAGCAGGAGGGCTGGGTCACCCCTCCACTTC	CASRRAGSPLHF
TRBJ2-5	NA	TRBD1	TRBV7-2	TGTGCCAGCAAGCCAGGGGGCAGGGAGACCCAGTACTTC	CASKPGGRETQYF
TRBJ2-7	NA	TRBD1	TRBV7-3	TGTGCCAGCAGCCGGGACAGGGGGAGCTACGAGCAGTACTTC	CASSRDRGSYEQYF